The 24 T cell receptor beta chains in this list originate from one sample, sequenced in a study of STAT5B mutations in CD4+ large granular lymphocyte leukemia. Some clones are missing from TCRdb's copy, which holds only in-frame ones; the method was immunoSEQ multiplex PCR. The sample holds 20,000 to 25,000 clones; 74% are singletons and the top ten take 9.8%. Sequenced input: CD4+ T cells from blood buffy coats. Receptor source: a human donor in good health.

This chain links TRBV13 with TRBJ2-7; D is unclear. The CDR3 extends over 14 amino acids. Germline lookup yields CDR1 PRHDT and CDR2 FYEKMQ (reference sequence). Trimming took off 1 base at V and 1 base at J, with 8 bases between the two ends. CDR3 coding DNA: TGTGCCAGCAGCTTAGCTGGCAGGTCCTACGAGCAGTACTTC. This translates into CASSLAGRSYEQYF.

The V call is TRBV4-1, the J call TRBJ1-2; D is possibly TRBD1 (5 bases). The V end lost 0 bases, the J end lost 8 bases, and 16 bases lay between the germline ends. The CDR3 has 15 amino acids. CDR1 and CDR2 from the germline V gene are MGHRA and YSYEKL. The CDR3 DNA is TGCGCCAGCAGCCAAGATTTCGGGCAGGGCCGGGGCTACACCTTC. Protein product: CASSQDFGQGRGYTF.

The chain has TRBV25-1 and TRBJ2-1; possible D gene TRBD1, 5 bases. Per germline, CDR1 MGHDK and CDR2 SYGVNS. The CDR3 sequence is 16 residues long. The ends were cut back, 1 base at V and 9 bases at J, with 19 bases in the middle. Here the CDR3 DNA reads TGTGCCAGCAGTGAATCAACAGGTTTCATTAGGGTTGAGCAGTTCTTC. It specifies CASSESTGFIRVEQFF.

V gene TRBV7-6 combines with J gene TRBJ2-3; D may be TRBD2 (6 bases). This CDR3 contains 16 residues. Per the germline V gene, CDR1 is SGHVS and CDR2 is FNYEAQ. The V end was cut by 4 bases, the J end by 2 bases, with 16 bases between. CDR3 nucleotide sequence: TGTGCCAGCAGCTCCCCGGGCGCGGGGTTCACAGATACGCAGTATTTT. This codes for CASSSPGAGFTDTQYF.

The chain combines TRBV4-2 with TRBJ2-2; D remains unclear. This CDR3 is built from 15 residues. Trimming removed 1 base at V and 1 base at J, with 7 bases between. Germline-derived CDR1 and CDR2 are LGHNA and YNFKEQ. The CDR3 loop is CASSQANQNTGELFF. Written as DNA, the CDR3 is TGTGCCAGCAGCCAAGCGAACCAGAACACCGGGGAGCTGTTTTTT.

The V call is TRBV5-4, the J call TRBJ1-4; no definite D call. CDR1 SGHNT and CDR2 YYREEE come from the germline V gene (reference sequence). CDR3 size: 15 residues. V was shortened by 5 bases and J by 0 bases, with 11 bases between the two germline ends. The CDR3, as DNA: TGTGCCAGCAGTTTCGACGGTTCAACTAATGAAAAACTGTTTTTT. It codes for CASSFDGSTNEKLFF.

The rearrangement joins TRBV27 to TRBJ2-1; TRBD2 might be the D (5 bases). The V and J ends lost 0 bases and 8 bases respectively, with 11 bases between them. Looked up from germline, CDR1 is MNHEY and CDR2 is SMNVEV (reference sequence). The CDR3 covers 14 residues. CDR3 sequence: CASSLSNGKYEQFF. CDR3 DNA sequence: TGTGCCAGCAGTTTATCGAACGGGAAGTATGAGCAGTTCTTC.

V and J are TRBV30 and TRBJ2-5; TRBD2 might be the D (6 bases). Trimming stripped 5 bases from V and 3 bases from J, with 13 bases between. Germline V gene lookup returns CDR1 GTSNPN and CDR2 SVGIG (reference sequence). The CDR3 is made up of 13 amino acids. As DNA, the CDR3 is TGTGCCTGGGGTCGTTGGGGGGAAGAGACCCAGTACTTC. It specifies CAWGRWGEETQYF.

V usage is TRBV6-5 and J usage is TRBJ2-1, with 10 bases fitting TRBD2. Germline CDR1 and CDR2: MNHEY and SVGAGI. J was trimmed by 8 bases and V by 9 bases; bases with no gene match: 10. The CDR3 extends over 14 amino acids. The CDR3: CARAGTSVVDEQFF. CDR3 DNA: TGTGCCAGGGCCGGGACTAGCGTAGTCGATGAGCAGTTCTTC.

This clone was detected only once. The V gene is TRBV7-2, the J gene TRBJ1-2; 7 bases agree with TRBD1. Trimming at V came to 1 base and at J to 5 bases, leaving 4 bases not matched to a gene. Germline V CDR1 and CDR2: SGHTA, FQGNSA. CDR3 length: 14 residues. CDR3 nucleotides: TGTGCCAGCAGCTTAGAGAGGGGGCTGTATGGCTACACCTTC. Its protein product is CASSLERGLYGYTF.

CDR3 region: CASSSLRGHGYGYTF. For the CDR3, the DNA is TGTGCCAGCAGCTCCCTTCGGGGCCACGGGTATGGCTACACCTTC. The chain combines TRBV7-8 with TRBJ1-2; possibly TRBD1 for D (5 bases). V was pared by 4 bases and J by 5 bases, with 17 bases between. The CDR3 is 15 residues long. The germline V gene has CDR1 SGHVS and CDR2 FQNEAQ.

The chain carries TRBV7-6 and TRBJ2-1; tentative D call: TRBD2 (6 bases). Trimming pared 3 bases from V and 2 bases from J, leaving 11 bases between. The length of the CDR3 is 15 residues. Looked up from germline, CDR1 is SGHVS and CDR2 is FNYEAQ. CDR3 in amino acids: CASSFWSGAYNEQFF. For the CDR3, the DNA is TGTGCCAGCAGCTTTTGGTCGGGAGCCTACAATGAGCAGTTCTTC.

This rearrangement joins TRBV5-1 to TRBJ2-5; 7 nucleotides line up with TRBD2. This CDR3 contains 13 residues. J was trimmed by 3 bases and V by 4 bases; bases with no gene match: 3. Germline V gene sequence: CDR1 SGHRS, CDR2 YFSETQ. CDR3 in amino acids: CASSGRAEETQYF. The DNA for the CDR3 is TGCGCCAGCAGCGGGAGGGCTGAAGAGACCCAGTACTTC.

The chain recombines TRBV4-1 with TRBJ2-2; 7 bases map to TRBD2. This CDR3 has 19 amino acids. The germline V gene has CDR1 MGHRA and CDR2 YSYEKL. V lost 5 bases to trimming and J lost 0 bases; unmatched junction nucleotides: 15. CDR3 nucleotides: TGCGCCAGCAGCTCCCCGGGGGGTCAAATGGGAACGAACACCGGGGAGCTGTTTTTT. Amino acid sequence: CASSSPGGQMGTNTGELFF.

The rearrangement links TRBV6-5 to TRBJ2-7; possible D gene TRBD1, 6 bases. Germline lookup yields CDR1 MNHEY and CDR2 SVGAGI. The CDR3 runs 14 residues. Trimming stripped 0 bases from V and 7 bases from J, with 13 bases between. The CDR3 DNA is TGTGCCAGCAGTTACTCTTCAGGGGTTGGGGAGCAGTACTTC. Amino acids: CASSYSSGVGEQYF.

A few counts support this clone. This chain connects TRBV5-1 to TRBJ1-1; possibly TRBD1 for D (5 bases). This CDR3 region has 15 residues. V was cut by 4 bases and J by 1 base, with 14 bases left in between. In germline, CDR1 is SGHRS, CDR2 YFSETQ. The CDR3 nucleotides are TGCGCCAGCAGCGAGGGACCGCCTCCGAACACTGAAGCTTTCTTT. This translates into CASSEGPPPNTEAFF.

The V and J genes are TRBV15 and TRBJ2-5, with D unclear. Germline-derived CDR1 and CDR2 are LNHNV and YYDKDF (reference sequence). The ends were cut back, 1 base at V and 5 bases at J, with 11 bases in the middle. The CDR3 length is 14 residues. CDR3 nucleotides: TGTGCCACCAGCAGAGGTGGCTCTTGGGAGACCCAGTACTTC. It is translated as CATSRGGSWETQYF.

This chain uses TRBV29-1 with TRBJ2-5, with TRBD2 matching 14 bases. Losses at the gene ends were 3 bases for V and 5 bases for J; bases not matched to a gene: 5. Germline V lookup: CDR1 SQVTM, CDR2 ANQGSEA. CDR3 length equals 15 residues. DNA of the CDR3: TGCAGCGTTGAGACTAGCGGGGGGGCTCTGGAGACCCAGTACTTC. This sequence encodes CSVETSGGALETQYF.

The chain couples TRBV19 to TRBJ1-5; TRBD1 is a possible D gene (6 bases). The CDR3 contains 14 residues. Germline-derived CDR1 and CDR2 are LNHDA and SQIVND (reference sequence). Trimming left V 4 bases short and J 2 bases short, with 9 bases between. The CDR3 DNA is TGTGCCAGTAGTAGCGGGGGCCGCAATCAGCCCCAGCATTTT. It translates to CASSSGGRNQPQHF.

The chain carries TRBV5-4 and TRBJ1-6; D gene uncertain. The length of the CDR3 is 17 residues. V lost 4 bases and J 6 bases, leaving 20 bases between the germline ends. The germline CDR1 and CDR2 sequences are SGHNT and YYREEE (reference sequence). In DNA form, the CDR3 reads TGTGCCAGCAGCCTGGGGTCAGGTGCGGGTACTAATTCACCCCTCCACTTT. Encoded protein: CASSLGSGAGTNSPLHF.

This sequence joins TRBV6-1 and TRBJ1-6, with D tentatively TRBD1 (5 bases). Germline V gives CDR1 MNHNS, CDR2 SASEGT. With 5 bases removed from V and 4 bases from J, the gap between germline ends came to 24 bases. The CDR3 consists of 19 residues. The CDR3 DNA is TGTGCCAGCAGTCAAGAACCGGGACTTTGGTCGAAATATAATTCACCCCTCCACTTT. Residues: CASSQEPGLWSKYNSPLHF.

Written as DNA, the CDR3 is TGTGCCAGCAGCTCCCCACTGGCGGGGGGGCGCACAGATACGCAGTATTTT. It codes for CASSSPLAGGRTDTQYF. The chain has TRBV5-4 and TRBJ2-3, with TRBD2 identical over 9 bases. The CDR3 is 17 amino acids. In germline, CDR1 is SGHNT, CDR2 YYREEE (reference sequence). V trimming: 3 bases; J trimming: 1 base; junction bases outside the gene matches: 9.

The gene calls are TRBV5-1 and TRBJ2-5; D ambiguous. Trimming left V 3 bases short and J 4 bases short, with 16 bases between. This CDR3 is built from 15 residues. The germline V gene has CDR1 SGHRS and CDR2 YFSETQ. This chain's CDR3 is CASSSTIRLGETQYF. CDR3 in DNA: TGCGCCAGCAGCTCCACCATACGCCTTGGAGAGACCCAGTACTTC.

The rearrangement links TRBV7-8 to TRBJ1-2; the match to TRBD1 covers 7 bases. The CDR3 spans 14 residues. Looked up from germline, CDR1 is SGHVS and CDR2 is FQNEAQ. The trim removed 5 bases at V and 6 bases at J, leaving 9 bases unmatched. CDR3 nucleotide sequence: TGTGCCAGCAGCAAGAGGGACAGAGTAGATGGCTACACCTTC. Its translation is CASSKRDRVDGYTF.